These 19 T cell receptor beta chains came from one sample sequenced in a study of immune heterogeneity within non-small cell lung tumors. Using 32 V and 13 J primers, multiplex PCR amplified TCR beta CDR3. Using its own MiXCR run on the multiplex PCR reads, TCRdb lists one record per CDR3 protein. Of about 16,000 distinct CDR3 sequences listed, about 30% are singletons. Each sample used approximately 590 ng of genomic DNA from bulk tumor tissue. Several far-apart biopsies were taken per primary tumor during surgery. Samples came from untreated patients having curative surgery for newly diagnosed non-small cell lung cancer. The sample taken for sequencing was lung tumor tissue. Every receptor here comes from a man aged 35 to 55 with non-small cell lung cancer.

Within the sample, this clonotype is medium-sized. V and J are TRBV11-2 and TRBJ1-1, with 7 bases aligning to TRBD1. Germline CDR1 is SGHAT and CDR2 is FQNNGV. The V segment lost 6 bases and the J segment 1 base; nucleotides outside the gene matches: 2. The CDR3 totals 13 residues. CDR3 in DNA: TGTGCCAGCAGGAGGGGGCGGAACACTGAAGCTTTCTTT. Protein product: CASRRGRNTEAFF.

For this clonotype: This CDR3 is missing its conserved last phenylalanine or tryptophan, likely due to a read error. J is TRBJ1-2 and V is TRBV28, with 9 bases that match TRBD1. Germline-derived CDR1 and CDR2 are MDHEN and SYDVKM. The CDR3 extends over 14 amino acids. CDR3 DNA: TGTGCCGGCAGTCCCGCCGGGACAGGGCTTGGCTACACCCTC. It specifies CAGSPAGTGLGYTL.

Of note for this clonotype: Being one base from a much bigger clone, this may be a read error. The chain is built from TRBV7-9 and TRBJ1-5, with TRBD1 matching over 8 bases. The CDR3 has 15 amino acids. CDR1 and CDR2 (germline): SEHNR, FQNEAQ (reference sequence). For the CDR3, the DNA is TGTGCCAGCAGCTTGGGACAGGATCGACGGCAGCCCCAGGATTTT. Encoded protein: CASSLGQDRRQPQDF.

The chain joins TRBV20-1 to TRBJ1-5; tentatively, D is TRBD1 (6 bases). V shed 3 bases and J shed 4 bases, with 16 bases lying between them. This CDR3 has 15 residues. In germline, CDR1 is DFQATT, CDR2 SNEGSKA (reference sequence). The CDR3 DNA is TGCAGTGCTAGCCGCTCCCAGGGGTCGAATCAGCCCCAGCATTTT. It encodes CSASRSQGSNQPQHF.

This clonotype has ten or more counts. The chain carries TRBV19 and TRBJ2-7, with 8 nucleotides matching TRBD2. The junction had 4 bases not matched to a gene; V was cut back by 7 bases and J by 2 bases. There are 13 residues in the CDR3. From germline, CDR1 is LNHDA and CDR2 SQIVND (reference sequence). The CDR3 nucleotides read TGTGCCAGTACGGCGGGGGGTCCCTACGAGCAGTACTTC. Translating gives CASTAGGPYEQYF. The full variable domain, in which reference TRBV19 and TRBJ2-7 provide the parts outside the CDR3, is DGGITQSPKYLFRKEGQNVTLSCEQNLNHDAMYWYRQDPGQGLRLIYYSQIVNDFQKGDIAEGYSVSREKKESFPLTVTSAQKNPTAFYLCASTAGGPYEQYFGPGTRLTVT.

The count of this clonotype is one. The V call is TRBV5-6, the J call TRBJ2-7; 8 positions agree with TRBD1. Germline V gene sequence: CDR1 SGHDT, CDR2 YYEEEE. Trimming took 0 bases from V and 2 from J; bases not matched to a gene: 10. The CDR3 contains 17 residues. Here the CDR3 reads CASSLDRGTALAYEQYF. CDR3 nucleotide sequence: TGTGCCAGCAGCTTGGACAGGGGGACCGCTTTGGCCTACGAGCAGTACTTC.

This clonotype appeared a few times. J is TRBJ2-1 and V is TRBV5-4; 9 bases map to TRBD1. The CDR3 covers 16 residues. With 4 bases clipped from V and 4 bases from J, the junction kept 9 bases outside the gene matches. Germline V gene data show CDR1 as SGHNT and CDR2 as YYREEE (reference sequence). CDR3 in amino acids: CASSASDRGSYNEQFF. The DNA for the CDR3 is TGTGCCAGCAGCGCCTCCGACAGGGGGAGTTACAATGAGCAGTTCTTC.

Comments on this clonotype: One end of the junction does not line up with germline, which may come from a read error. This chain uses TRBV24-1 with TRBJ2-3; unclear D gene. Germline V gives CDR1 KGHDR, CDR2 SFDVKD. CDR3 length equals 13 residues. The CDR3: CATSGVGKTTKYF. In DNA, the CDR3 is TGTGCCACCAGTGGGGTAGGAAAAACTACGAAGTATTTT.

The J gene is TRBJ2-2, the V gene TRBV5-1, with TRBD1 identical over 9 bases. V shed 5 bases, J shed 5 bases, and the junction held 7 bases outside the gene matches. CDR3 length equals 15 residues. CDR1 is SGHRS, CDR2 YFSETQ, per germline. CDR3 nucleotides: TGCGCCAGCAGGGATGGGACAGGGTGTACCGGGGAGCTGTTTTTT. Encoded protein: CASRDGTGCTGELFF.

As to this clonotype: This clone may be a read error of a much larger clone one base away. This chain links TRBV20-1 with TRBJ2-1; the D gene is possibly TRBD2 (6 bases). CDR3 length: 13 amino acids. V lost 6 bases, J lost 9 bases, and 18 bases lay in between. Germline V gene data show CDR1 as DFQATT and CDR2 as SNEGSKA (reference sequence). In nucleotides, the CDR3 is TGCAGTGCCTGTACTAGCCGGGGAACTGAGCAGTTCTTC. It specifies CSACTSRGTEQFF.

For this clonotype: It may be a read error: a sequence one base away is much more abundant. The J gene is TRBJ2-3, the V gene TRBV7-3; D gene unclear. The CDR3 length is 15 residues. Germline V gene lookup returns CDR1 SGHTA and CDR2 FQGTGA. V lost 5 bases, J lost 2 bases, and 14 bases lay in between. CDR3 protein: CASSHHSVATDTQYF. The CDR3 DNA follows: TGTGCCAGCAGCCATCATTCGGTGGCCACAGATACGCAGTATTTT.

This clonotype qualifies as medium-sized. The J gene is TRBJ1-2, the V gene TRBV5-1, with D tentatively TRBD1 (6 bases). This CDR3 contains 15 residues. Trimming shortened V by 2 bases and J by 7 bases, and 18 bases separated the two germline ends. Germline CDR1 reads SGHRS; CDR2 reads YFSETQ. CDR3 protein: CASSFTRDTMSGYTF. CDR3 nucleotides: TGCGCCAGCAGCTTCACCCGGGACACCATGAGTGGCTACACCTTC.

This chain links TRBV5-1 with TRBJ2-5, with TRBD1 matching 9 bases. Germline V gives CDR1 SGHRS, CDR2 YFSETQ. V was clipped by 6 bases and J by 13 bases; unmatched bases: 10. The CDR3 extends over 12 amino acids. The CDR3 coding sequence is TGCGCCAGCAACATAGACAGGGGGGGTCGGTACTTC. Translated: CASNIDRGGRYF. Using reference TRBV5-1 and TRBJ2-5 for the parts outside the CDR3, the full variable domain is KAGVTQTPRYLIKTRGQQVTLSCSPISGHRSVSWYQQTPGQGLQFLFEYFSETQRNKGNFPGRFSGRQFSNSRSEMNVSTLELGDSALYLCASNIDRGGRYFGPGTRLLVL.

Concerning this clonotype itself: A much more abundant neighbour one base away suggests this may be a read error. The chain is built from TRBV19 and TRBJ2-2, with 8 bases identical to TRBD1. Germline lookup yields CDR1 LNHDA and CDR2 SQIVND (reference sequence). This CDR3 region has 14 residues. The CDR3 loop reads CDSSRTGYSGELFF. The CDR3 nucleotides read TGTGACAGTAGTAGGACAGGGTATTCCGGGGAGCTGTTTTTT.

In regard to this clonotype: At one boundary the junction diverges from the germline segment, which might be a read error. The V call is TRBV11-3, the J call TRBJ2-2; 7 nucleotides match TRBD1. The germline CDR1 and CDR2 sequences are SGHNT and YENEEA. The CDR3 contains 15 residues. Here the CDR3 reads CASSLTTGSHGEMFF. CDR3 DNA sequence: TGTGCCAGCAGCCTTACGACAGGGAGTCACGGGGAGATGTTTTTT.

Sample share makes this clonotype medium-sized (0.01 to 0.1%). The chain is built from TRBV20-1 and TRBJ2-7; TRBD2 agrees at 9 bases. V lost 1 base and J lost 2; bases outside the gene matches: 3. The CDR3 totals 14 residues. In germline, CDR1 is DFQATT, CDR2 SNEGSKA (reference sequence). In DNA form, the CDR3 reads TGCAGTGCTAGAGGTCGACTAGCGGCCTACGAGCAGTACTTC. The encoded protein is CSARGRLAAYEQYF.

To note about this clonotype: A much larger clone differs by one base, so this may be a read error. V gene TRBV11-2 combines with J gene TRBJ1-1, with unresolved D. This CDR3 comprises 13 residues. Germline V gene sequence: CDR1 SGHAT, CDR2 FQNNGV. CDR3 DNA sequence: TGTGCCAGCAGCTTATATATGAACACTGTAGCTTTCTTT. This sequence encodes CASSLYMNTVAFF.

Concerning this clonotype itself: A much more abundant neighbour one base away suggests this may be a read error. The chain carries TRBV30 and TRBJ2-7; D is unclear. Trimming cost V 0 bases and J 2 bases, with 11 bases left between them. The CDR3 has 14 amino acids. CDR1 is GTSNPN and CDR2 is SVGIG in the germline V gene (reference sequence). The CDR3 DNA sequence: TGTGCCTGGAGTGTAGACAACTACCCCTACGAGCAGTACTTC. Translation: CAWSVDNYPYEQYF.

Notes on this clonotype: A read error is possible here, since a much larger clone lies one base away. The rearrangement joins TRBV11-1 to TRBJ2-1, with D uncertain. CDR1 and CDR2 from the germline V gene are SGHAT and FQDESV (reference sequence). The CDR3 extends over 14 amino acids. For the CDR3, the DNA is TGTGCCAGAAGCTTGACGCTTACCTACAATGAGCAGTTCTTC. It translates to CARSLTLTYNEQFF.